This entry concerns a single T cell receptor (beta chain). No cognate antigen has been identified for it. Nothing much larger sits one base from this clone, and base qualities are not available. The EasySep Human CD8+ T Cell Enrichment Kit was used on day 10 to isolate CD8+ T cells from every culture. This sample is drawn from a study of CD8 T cell repertoires and HIV-1 epitope variants (dated by TCRdb to 2019 to 2021). Context from the whole study: Twenty-five peptides representing autologous and known Gag and Nef epitope variants were each used to stimulate T cells in separate culture wells. Control conditions included a CMV, EBV and flu peptide pool, the Ebola AY9 epitope as negative control, and a no-peptide well. Three Gag epitope families and Nef HW9 and YT9 were included among the tested epitopes. T cells were enriched with the EasySep Human T Cell Enrichment Kit and co-cultured with equal numbers of autologous T cell-negative cells as antigen-presenting cells. Cultures ran for about 9 days in IMDM with gentamicin, with half-media changes on days 3 and 7 adding IL-2, IL-7 and IL-15. An aliquot of 1M T cells was set aside as an uncultured baseline condition, separate from the approximately 85 T cell cultures. A total of fewer than 85 T cell cultures were run, with each culture condition performed in triplicate except for one peptide, which was performed in duplicate.

The study at large found these results: A few clonotypes recognized the Nef KF9 family and one the HW9 family, with no responses to the TAALDMSHF plasma variant. The assay could identify only TCR beta chains and pointed to proliferation in response to antigen, not to T cell function or cytokine profile. The study identified roughly 9 antigen-specific TCR beta clonotypes, over 5 of which appeared to be cross-reactive for autologous or known escape epitope variants.

TCR beta CDR3 regions were sequenced at survey depth on the immunoSEQ platform. The QIAamp DNA micro kit was used to extract genomic DNA from every cultured and uncultured CD8+ T cell population. As for how the authors treated the data: Samples with under 5,000 productive reads were excluded, and this exclusion removed about 6% of the roughly 75 HIV peptide-stimulated cultures. Sequences were trimmed to CDR3 by a MANAFEST web app, and nonproductive sequences, CDR3s under 5 amino acids, and sequences not starting with C or ending with F/W were removed. Antigen-specific clonotypes had to expand in at least 2 of 3 replicates versus no-peptide control at FDR 0.01, only within one epitope family. A frequency at least fivefold higher than in wells stimulated with peptides from other epitope families was additionally required for specific clonotypes. Entries here come from immuneACCESS through TCRdb and include only in-frame sequences with V and J called. Some clones fail to appear in such tables; in the studies checked, an unresolved V gene covers under half of the shortfall, and the cause of the remainder is unknown. Clone size and the V and J calls come from that table; the DNA yielded D and trimming. This sample gives some 4,600 clones in total; 50% to 70% of them show up just once. The ten biggest clones cover roughly 47% of the sample.

Via the germline V gene, CDR1 is LGHNA and CDR2 YSLEER. V is cut by 1 base and J by 4 bases, and the space between the germline ends is 7 bases. Taken from cysteine to phenylalanine, the CDR3 has 13 residues. Only CDR3 DNA remains: 39 bases, in frame from the first base. The receptor chain draws on TRBV4-3 and TRBJ1-1; the D gene cannot be named for sure. This clonotype originated in a male donor with HIV. Sequenced input: cultured CD8+ T cells derived from PBMCs. The CDR3 in this case is CASSQGGSTEAFF. Read as DNA, the sequence is TGCGCCAGCAGCCAAGGAGGGAGCACTGAAGCTTTCTTT.